One and the same sample provided the 17 T cell receptor beta chains below, sequenced in a study of cytomegalovirus exposure and HLA in healthy donors. With 60 Vbeta and 13 Jbeta primers, the PCR was carried out. The assay was immunoSEQ multiplex PCR, and TCRdb's table has in-frame clones only and misses some. The sample shows approximately 160,000 clones, over 80% of them seen only once. Sequenced: PBMCs. The source of these receptors is a human donor in good health.

CDR3: CASGFTFNEQFF. CDR3 coding DNA: TGTGCTAGTGGTTTCACTTTCAATGAGCAGTTCTTC. The V gene is TRBV12-5, the J gene TRBJ2-1; D is undetermined. Trimming took off 3 bases at V and 6 bases at J, with 6 bases between the two ends. The CDR3 extends over 12 amino acids. The V gene's germline CDR1 is LGHNT and CDR2 FRNRAP.

V gene TRBV18 combines with J gene TRBJ1-3; the D gene is possibly TRBD1 (6 bases). V lost 8 bases and J lost 0, with 14 bases in between. This CDR3 has 15 residues. Germline V gene lookup returns CDR1 KGHSH and CDR2 LQKENI. The CDR3 DNA follows: TGTGCCAGCAAAGGCGGGGGCGACTCTGGAAACACCATATATTTT. It is translated as CASKGGGDSGNTIYF.

The chain employs TRBV25-1 and TRBJ2-3, with 9 nucleotides matching TRBD2. The CDR3 sequence is 18 residues long. The germline gives CDR1 MGHDK, CDR2 SYGVNS. V shed 1 base, J shed 0 bases, and the junction held 8 bases outside the gene matches. The CDR3 spells CASSELSGGRTSTDTQYF. For the CDR3, the DNA is TGTGCCAGCAGTGAATTAAGCGGGGGGCGCACTAGCACAGATACGCAGTATTTT.

This clone showed up just a few times. The CDR3 sequence is CASSPRTSGGEYEQYF. DNA of the CDR3: TGTGCCAGCAGCCCCCGGACTAGCGGGGGGGAATACGAGCAGTACTTC. The chain links TRBV13 to TRBJ2-7; 15 nucleotides agree with TRBD2. CDR1 PRHDT and CDR2 FYEKMQ come from the germline V gene (reference sequence). With V trimmed by 5 bases and J by 4 bases, 6 bases remained unmatched. CDR3 length: 16 residues.

This clone came up once. The chain is built from TRBV2 and TRBJ2-1; 11 bases fit TRBD2. Germline CDR1 SNHLY, CDR2 FYNNEI. V shed 8 bases, J shed 6 bases, and the junction held 6 bases outside the gene matches. This CDR3 has 14 amino acids. CDR3 bases: TGTGCCAGCGCTATAGCGGGGGGGCTCAATGAGCAGTTCTTC. This encodes CASAIAGGLNEQFF.

The chain employs TRBV4-3 and TRBJ1-2; weak D call: TRBD1 (6 bases). Germline-derived CDR1 and CDR2 are LGHNA and YSLEER. The CDR3 is 16 residues long. V lost 1 base, J lost 3 bases, and 15 bases lay in between. Here the CDR3 DNA reads TGCGCCAGCAGCCAAGCGGATTGGGGGCTTGACTATGGCTACACCTTC. Translated: CASSQADWGLDYGYTF.

About this clone itself: Other DNA sequences within the sample encode an identical CDR3. The J gene is TRBJ2-3, the V gene TRBV5-1; 7 bases line up with TRBD1. Germline V lookup: CDR1 SGHRS, CDR2 YFSETQ. This CDR3 spans 14 amino acids. V lost 0 bases to trimming and J lost 3 bases; unmatched junction nucleotides: 1. The CDR3 spells CASSLDRGTDTQYF. The CDR3 DNA is TGCGCCAGCAGCTTGGACAGGGGTACAGATACGCAGTATTTT.

The rearrangement uses TRBV4-2 and TRBJ1-5, with TRBD1 as a possible D gene (6 bases). This CDR3 comprises 16 residues. The germline V gene encodes CDR1 LGHNA and CDR2 YNFKEQ. V gave up 1 base and J gave up 2 bases, with 12 bases separating them. CDR3 nucleotides: TGTGCCAGCAGCCAAGTAACAGGGCGAGGCAATCAGCCCCAGCATTTT. Protein: CASSQVTGRGNQPQHF.

The genes are TRBV6-1 and TRBJ2-3, with 7 bases fitting TRBD1. CDR1 is MNHNS and CDR2 is SASEGT in the germline V gene. CDR3 length: 14 amino acids. Losses at the gene ends were 5 bases for V and 0 bases for J; bases not matched to a gene: 2. CDR3 residues: CASSSGQSTDTQYF. CDR3 coding DNA: TGTGCCAGCAGTTCGGGACAGAGCACAGATACGCAGTATTTT.

This clone has a handful of counts. The chain combines TRBV5-6 with TRBJ2-2, with 10 bases identical to TRBD2. J was trimmed by 1 base and V by 5 bases; bases with no gene match: 2. The CDR3 extends over 15 amino acids. The germline CDR1 and CDR2 sequences are SGHDT and YYEEEE. The CDR3 region is CASSRLAGNTGELFF. The CDR3 bases are TGTGCCAGCAGTCGACTAGCGGGGAACACCGGGGAGCTGTTTTTT.

V gene TRBV18 combines with J gene TRBJ2-3, with D possibly being TRBD1 (5 bases). V gave up 6 bases and J gave up 8 bases, with 12 bases separating them. This CDR3 region has 12 residues. Germline CDR1 reads KGHSH; CDR2 reads LQKENI. The CDR3 reads CASSPAQGTQYF. CDR3 nucleotide sequence: TGTGCCAGCTCCCCAGCCCAGGGTACGCAGTATTTT.

The rearrangement links TRBV6-5 to TRBJ1-6; no definite D call. V was pared by 0 bases and J by 10 bases, with 13 bases between. The CDR3 contains 15 residues. Germline CDR1 MNHEY, CDR2 SVGAGI. DNA of the CDR3: TGTGCCAGCAGTTACTCGAAGAGGGCGAAGTCACCCCTCCACTTT. Translated: CASSYSKRAKSPLHF.

The rearrangement links TRBV5-4 to TRBJ1-2, with D possibly TRBD1 on 5 matching bases. Per germline, CDR1 SGHNT and CDR2 YYREEE (reference sequence). Trimming shortened V by 4 bases and J by 13 bases, and 17 bases separated the two germline ends. The CDR3 has 12 residues. CDR3 bases: TGTGCCAGCAGCCGGGGGGTACGGGGGTCCACCTTC. This sequence encodes CASSRGVRGSTF. The variable domain in full, with the rest retrieved from reference TRBV5-4 and TRBJ1-2, is ETGVTQSPTHLIKTRGQQVTLRCSSQSGHNTVSWYQQALGQGPQFIFQYYREEENGRGNFPPRFSGLQFPNYSSELNVNALELDDSALYLCASSRGVRGSTFGSGTRLTVV.

The CDR3 here is CASSPTGWANYGYTF. DNA for the CDR3: TGTGCCAGCAGTCCTACAGGGTGGGCTAACTATGGCTACACCTTC. The chain employs TRBV27 and TRBJ1-2; D is possibly TRBD1 (6 bases). The germline V and J ends were trimmed by 5 bases and 0 bases, with 13 bases remaining between them. The germline CDR1 and CDR2 sequences are MNHEY and SMNVEV (reference sequence). The CDR3 spans 15 residues.

The chain has TRBV4-3 and TRBJ2-7; TRBD2 might be the D (5 bases). Germline assignment: CDR1 LGHNA and CDR2 YSLEER. The CDR3 length is 15 residues. Trimming pared 3 bases from V and 2 bases from J, leaving 14 bases between. The CDR3 nucleotides read TGCGCCAGCAGCCAGCGGACGGGATCTACCTACGAGCAGTACTTC. Protein sequence: CASSQRTGSTYEQYF.

This clone was recorded a few times. The chain has TRBV11-1 and TRBJ2-7; TRBD2 aligns across 9 bases. The CDR3 runs to 15 residues. With V trimmed by 5 bases and J by 2 bases, 7 bases remained unmatched. The V gene's germline CDR1 is SGHAT and CDR2 FQDESV (reference sequence). CDR3 sequence: CASSQVSGGTYEQYF. In DNA, the CDR3 is TGTGCCAGCAGCCAGGTTAGCGGGGGAACCTACGAGCAGTACTTC.

The chain links TRBV5-1 to TRBJ2-3, with TRBD2 identical over 9 bases. Trimming at V came to 0 bases and at J to 1 base, leaving 15 bases not matched to a gene. CDR3 size: 20 residues. Per the germline V gene, CDR1 is SGHRS and CDR2 is YFSETQ. The CDR3 region is CASSLAGSGGDLYRTDTQYF. The CDR3 coding sequence is TGCGCCAGCAGCTTGGCCGGTAGCGGGGGAGACTTATATCGCACAGATACGCAGTATTTT.